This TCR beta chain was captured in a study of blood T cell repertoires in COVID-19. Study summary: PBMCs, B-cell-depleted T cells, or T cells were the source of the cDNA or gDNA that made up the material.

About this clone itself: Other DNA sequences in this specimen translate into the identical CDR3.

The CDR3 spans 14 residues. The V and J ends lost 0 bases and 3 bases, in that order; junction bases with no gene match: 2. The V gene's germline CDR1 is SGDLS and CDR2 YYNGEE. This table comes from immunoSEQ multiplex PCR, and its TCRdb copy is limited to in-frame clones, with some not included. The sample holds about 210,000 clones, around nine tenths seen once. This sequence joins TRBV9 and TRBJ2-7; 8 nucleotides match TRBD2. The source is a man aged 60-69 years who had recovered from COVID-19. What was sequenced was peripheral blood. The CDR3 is CASSVGTSGYEQYF. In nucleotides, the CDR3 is TGTGCCAGCAGCGTAGGAACTAGCGGCTACGAGCAGTACTTC.